These 10 T cell receptor beta chains came from one sample sequenced in a study of blood T cell repertoires in COVID-19. The assay was immunoSEQ multiplex PCR, and TCRdb's table has in-frame clones only and misses some. The sample records some 200,000 clones, about four fifths being singletons. Sequencing input: PBMCs or T cells enriched from blood (not recorded which). Receptor source: a woman aged 40 to 49 with acute COVID-19.

The chain is built from TRBV2 and TRBJ2-3; 10 nucleotides line up with TRBD2. With V trimmed by 6 bases and J by 1 base, 1 base remained unmatched. Germline CDR1 SNHLY, CDR2 FYNNEI. This CDR3 region has 14 residues. The DNA of the CDR3 is TGTGCCAGCAGACTAGCGGGGCGCACAGATACGCAGTATTTT. Protein sequence: CASRLAGRTDTQYF.

The CDR3 DNA follows: TGTGCCAGCAGCCTAGTGGGCGACGCCTACAATGAGCAGTTCTTC. Translating it yields CASSLVGDAYNEQFF. V gene TRBV7-6 combines with J gene TRBJ2-1, with D unclear. This CDR3 has 15 amino acids. V lost 5 bases and J lost 2, with 13 bases in between. CDR1 is SGHVS, CDR2 FNYEAQ, per germline.

The CDR3 bases are TGTGCCAGCAGCGTAGGGAGTTCCAATGAGCAGTTCTTC. It yields the protein CASSVGSSNEQFF. The rearrangement joins TRBV9 to TRBJ2-1, with unresolved D. Trimming shortened V by 0 bases and J by 6 bases, and 7 bases separated the two germline ends. Germline V gene lookup returns CDR1 SGDLS and CDR2 YYNGEE. The CDR3 runs 13 residues.

The V and J genes are TRBV10-2 and TRBJ1-5, with D possibly being TRBD1 (6 bases). With 6 bases removed from V and 7 bases from J, the gap between germline ends came to 16 bases. The length of the CDR3 is 14 residues. Per germline, CDR1 WSHSY and CDR2 SAAADI. The CDR3 coding sequence is TGCGCCAGCAGGGTAAATCAGGGGACCCAGCCCCAGCATTTT. Translating gives CASRVNQGTQPQHF.

This chain connects TRBV30 to TRBJ1-4; D possibly corresponds to TRBD1 (5 bases). Germline V lookup: CDR1 GTSNPN, CDR2 SVGIG (reference sequence). The CDR3 consists of 12 residues. Trimming pared 3 bases from V and 14 bases from J, leaving 16 bases between. CDR3 nucleotides: TGTGCCTGGAGGCGGCAGACCGGGACTCTGTTTTTT. Protein: CAWRRQTGTLFF.

The chain has TRBV4-2 and TRBJ1-2, with a possible D match to TRBD1 (5 bases). Germline V CDR1 and CDR2: LGHNA, YNFKEQ. V lost 0 bases and J lost 3, with 14 bases in between. The CDR3 sequence is 16 residues long. The CDR3 reads CASSQDLGDFDYGYTF. The CDR3 DNA follows: TGTGCCAGCAGCCAAGATTTAGGGGACTTCGACTATGGCTACACCTTC.

The chain recombines TRBV20-1 with TRBJ1-3, with D unclear. The CDR3 has 11 residues. The germline V gene encodes CDR1 DFQATT and CDR2 SNEGSKA (reference sequence). V was cut by 5 bases and J by 4 bases, with 6 bases left in between. The CDR3 DNA follows: TGCAGTGCTGAAACAGGAAACACCATATATTTT. As protein: CSAETGNTIYF.

DNA of the CDR3: TGTGCCAGCAGCCTAGTGGCGGTGAGCTCCTACGAGCAGTACTTC. It translates to CASSLVAVSSYEQYF. The chain combines TRBV4-2 with TRBJ2-7; D is unclear. CDR1 and CDR2 (germline): LGHNA, YNFKEQ. CDR3 length equals 15 residues. Deletions cut 4 bases from V and 0 bases from J, with 13 bases between.

The rearrangement joins TRBV7-8 to TRBJ2-1; 9 positions agree with TRBD1. V lost 3 bases and J lost 7; bases outside the gene matches: 4. Germline values: CDR1 SGHVS, CDR2 FQNEAQ. The CDR3 totals 14 residues. The CDR3 loop reads CASSFDRGRNEQFF. The CDR3 region has the DNA TGTGCCAGCAGCTTTGACAGGGGGAGAAATGAGCAGTTCTTC.

The rearrangement links TRBV7-2 to TRBJ2-1, with TRBD2 matching 10 bases. The CDR3 covers 19 residues. Germline-derived CDR1 and CDR2 are SGHTA and FQGNSA. J gave up 0 bases and V 6 bases, and 14 bases lay outside the gene matches. The CDR3: CASRGKGLAGARSYNEQFF. For the CDR3, the DNA is TGTGCCAGCAGGGGGAAGGGGCTAGCGGGGGCTCGCTCCTACAATGAGCAGTTCTTC.